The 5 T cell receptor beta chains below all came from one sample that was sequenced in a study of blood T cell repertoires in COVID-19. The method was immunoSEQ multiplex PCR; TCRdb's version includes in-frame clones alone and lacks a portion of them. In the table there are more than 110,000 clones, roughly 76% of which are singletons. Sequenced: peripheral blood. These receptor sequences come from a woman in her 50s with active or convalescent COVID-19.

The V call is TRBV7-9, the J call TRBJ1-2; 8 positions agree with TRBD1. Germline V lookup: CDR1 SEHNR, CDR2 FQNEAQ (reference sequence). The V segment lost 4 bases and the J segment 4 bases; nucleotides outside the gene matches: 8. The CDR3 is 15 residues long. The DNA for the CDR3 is TGTGCCAGCAGCTATGGACAGGGCCCAAGCTATGGCTACACCTTC. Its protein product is CASSYGQGPSYGYTF.

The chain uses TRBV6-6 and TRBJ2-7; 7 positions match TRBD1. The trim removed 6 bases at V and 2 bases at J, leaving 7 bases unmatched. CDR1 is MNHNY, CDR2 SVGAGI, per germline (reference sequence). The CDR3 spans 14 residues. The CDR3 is CASRDQGVAYEQYF. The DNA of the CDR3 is TGTGCCAGCAGGGACCAGGGGGTAGCCTACGAGCAGTACTTC.

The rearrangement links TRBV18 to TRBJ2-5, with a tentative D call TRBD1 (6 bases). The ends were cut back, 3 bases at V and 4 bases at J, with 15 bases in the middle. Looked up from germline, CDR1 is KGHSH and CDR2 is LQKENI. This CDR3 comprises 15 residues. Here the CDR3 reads CASSPQGQGRETQYF. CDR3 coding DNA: TGTGCCAGCTCACCTCAGGGGCAGGGGCGAGAGACCCAGTACTTC.

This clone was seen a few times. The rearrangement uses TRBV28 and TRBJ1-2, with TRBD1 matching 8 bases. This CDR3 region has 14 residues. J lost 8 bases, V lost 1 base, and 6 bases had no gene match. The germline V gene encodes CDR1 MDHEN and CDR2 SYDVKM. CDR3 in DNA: TGTGCCAGCAGTTTATACCAGGGGGCGCCGGGCTACACCTTC. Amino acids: CASSLYQGAPGYTF.

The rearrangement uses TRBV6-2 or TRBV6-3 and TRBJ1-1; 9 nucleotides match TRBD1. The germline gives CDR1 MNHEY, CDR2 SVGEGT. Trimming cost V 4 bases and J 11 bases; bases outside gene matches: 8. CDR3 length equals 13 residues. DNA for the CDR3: TGTGCCAGCAGTTCGGGGACAGGGCCTGTGGCTTTCTTT. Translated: CASSSGTGPVAFF.